This entry lists 30 T cell receptor beta chains sequenced from one sample in a study of OX40 agonist ivuxolimab in advanced cancers. Assay used: immunoSEQ multiplex PCR; TCRdb lists only in-frame clones, some missing. The repertoire holds fewer than 65,000 clones, with less than 85% as singletons. The input for sequencing was CD4+ or CD8+ T cells sorted from blood, taken in a trial of the OX40 agonist ivuxolimab. These receptor sequences come from an adult with an advanced solid tumor such as melanoma, head and neck, liver or kidney cancer.

The chain employs TRBV7-2 and TRBJ1-5; possibly TRBD1 for D (6 bases). CDR3 size: 16 residues. The ends were cut back, 6 bases at V and 1 base at J, with 16 bases in the middle. The germline gives CDR1 SGHTA, CDR2 FQGNSA. The DNA for the CDR3 is TGTGCCAGCAGGTCCGGTACAACAGGGAGCAATCAGCCCCAGCATTTT. Translating gives CASRSGTTGSNQPQHF.

The rearrangement links TRBV9 to TRBJ2-5; D unresolved. The CDR3 length is 12 residues. The germline V and J ends were trimmed by 3 bases and 2 bases, with 5 bases remaining between them. The germline gives CDR1 SGDLS, CDR2 YYNGEE. The CDR3: CASSANQETQYF. CDR3 nucleotide sequence: TGTGCCAGCAGCGCCAATCAAGAGACCCAGTACTTC.

This sequence joins TRBV14 and TRBJ2-5; D is possibly TRBD2 (6 bases). The CDR3 has 15 residues. The V end was cut by 0 bases, the J end by 2 bases, with 10 bases between. Germline CDR1 is SGHDN and CDR2 is FVKESK. CDR3: CASSQDAGPQETQYF. CDR3 nucleotide sequence: TGTGCCAGCAGCCAAGATGCGGGGCCACAAGAGACCCAGTACTTC.

The chain carries TRBV5-6 and TRBJ2-3; the D gene could be TRBD1 or TRBD2 (6 bases each). Germline CDR1 SGHDT, CDR2 YYEEEE. V lost 4 bases, J lost 0 bases, and 15 bases lay in between. This CDR3 has 16 residues. The CDR3 DNA sequence: TGTGCCAGCAGCACCGGGGGCGGGGCCAGCACAGATACGCAGTATTTT. It encodes CASSTGGGASTDTQYF.

The chain combines TRBV9 with TRBJ1-1; D is ambiguous. V lost 0 bases to trimming and J lost 4 bases, with 7 bases between them. CDR1 and CDR2 from the germline V gene are SGDLS and YYNGEE. The CDR3 runs to 13 residues. CDR3 in DNA: TGTGCCAGCAGCGTAGGGGGTACCACTGAAGCTTTCTTT. Translation gives CASSVGGTTEAFF.

This clone occurred many times. This chain connects TRBV4-1 to TRBJ1-2, with D tentatively TRBD1 (5 bases). The CDR3 has 16 residues. The V end was cut by 3 bases, the J end by 4 bases, with 18 bases between. Germline CDR1 is MGHRA and CDR2 is YSYEKL. The CDR3 reads CASSHPARGASYGYTF. The CDR3 nucleotides read TGCGCCAGCAGCCACCCCGCGAGGGGTGCGAGCTATGGCTACACCTTC.

The V gene is TRBV27, the J gene TRBJ2-7; maybe TRBD1 (6 bases). Looked up from germline, CDR1 is MNHEY and CDR2 is SMNVEV (reference sequence). Trimming pared 3 bases from V and 1 base from J, leaving 13 bases between. This CDR3 comprises 15 residues. The CDR3: CASSFKQQGSYEQYF. DNA of the CDR3: TGTGCCAGCAGTTTCAAACAGCAGGGGTCCTACGAGCAGTACTTC.

This clone was observed a single time. This sequence joins TRBV7-9 and TRBJ1-1; tentative D call: TRBD1 (5 bases). The CDR3 contains 16 residues. Germline CDR1 is SEHNR and CDR2 is FQNEAQ (reference sequence). V was shortened by 1 base and J by 0 bases, with 12 bases between the two germline ends. The CDR3: CASSLGTQVLNTEAFF. In DNA, the CDR3 is TGTGCCAGCAGCTTAGGTACACAGGTTTTGAACACTGAAGCTTTCTTT.

This chain connects TRBV21-1 to TRBJ1-6; TRBD1 reflects the table's D call only, with no check against the DNA. TRBV21-1 is designated a pseudogene. The CDR3 length is 15 residues. The CDR3 spells CASSKEGRVGSPLHF. DNA of the CDR3: TGTGCCAGCAGCAAAGAGGGCAGGGTAGGTTCACCCCTCCACTTT.

DNA for the CDR3: TGCGCCAGCAGCTCCGGACAGGGGCGAGATGAAAAACTGTTTTTT. Its translation is CASSSGQGRDEKLFF. The chain has TRBV5-1 and TRBJ1-4; TRBD1 matches 9 bases. The CDR3 has 15 residues. Germline V gene data show CDR1 as SGHRS and CDR2 as YFSETQ. The trim removed 3 bases at V and 6 bases at J, leaving 6 bases unmatched.

The genes are TRBV11-2 and TRBJ2-3; D is ambiguous. Germline values: CDR1 SGHAT, CDR2 FQNNGV. V was shortened by 4 bases and J by 0 bases, with 11 bases between the two germline ends. The CDR3 runs to 15 residues. CDR3 sequence (DNA): TGTGCCAGCAGCTCTGCTGCGTATAGCACAGATACGCAGTATTTT. Protein: CASSSAAYSTDTQYF.

V usage is TRBV28 and J usage is TRBJ2-7; the D gene is possibly TRBD1 (5 bases). The germline CDR1 and CDR2 sequences are MDHEN and SYDVKM. V shed 5 bases and J shed 7 bases, with 12 bases lying between them. This CDR3 has 12 amino acids. DNA for the CDR3: TGTGCCAGCAGTACAGGCTGGGTAGAGCAGTACTTC. It is translated as CASSTGWVEQYF.

The V and J genes are TRBV7-9 and TRBJ2-5, with a tentative D call TRBD1 (6 bases). This CDR3 has 15 residues. With 1 base removed from V and 5 bases from J, the gap between germline ends came to 14 bases. CDR1 is SEHNR and CDR2 is FQNEAQ in the germline V gene (reference sequence). CDR3 in amino acids: CASSLEGTGKETQYF. CDR3 DNA sequence: TGTGCCAGCAGCTTAGAGGGTACAGGGAAGGAGACCCAGTACTTC.

This clone was counted between two and nine times. The gene calls are TRBV7-2 and TRBJ2-7, with a weak D call TRBD1 (5 bases). V gave up 11 bases and J gave up 1 base, with 15 bases separating them. Germline assignment: CDR1 SGHTA and CDR2 FQGNSA. The CDR3 runs to 13 residues. In DNA form, the CDR3 reads TGTGCCGGGGTCCGGGCAGGGTCCTACGAGCAGTACTTC. Protein sequence: CAGVRAGSYEQYF.

This sequence joins TRBV7-9 and TRBJ2-3; unclear D gene. The CDR3 covers 12 residues. Germline loops: CDR1 SEHNR, CDR2 FQNEAQ (reference sequence). Trimming pared 6 bases from V and 5 bases from J, leaving 9 bases between. CDR3 sequence: CASSRVGDTQYF. The CDR3 DNA is TGTGCCAGCAGTAGAGTCGGAGATACGCAGTATTTT.

This chain uses TRBV2 with TRBJ2-7, with D possibly TRBD1 on 6 matching bases. The germline CDR1 and CDR2 sequences are SNHLY and FYNNEI. The V and J ends lost 7 bases and 3 bases respectively, with 10 bases between them. The CDR3 loop spans 12 amino acids. CDR3 loop: CASIQGGYEQYF. The CDR3 DNA follows: TGTGCCAGCATACAGGGTGGCTACGAGCAGTACTTC.

The chain is built from TRBV5-8 and TRBJ2-5; perhaps TRBD1 as D (6 bases). V was clipped by 4 bases and J by 5 bases, with 12 bases between them. CDR3 length: 13 amino acids. Looked up from germline, CDR1 is SGHTS and CDR2 is YDEGEE. In nucleotides, the CDR3 is TGTGCCAGCAGCGTCACAGGGTGGGAGACCCAGTACTTC. Amino acids: CASSVTGWETQYF.

The V gene is TRBV7-2, the J gene TRBJ2-1; 7 nucleotides match TRBD2. Germline trimming cut 1 base from V and 2 bases from J; bases unmatched to any gene: 8. Per germline, CDR1 SGHTA and CDR2 FQGNSA. CDR3 length: 17 amino acids. The CDR3: CASSLGASGGTYNEQFF. CDR3 DNA: TGTGCCAGCAGCTTAGGGGCTAGCGGCGGGACCTACAATGAGCAGTTCTTC.

The rearrangement links TRBV14 to TRBJ2-1; D not resolved. The CDR3 has 13 amino acids. Germline CDR1 reads SGHDN; CDR2 reads FVKESK. With 5 bases removed from V and 6 bases from J, the gap between germline ends came to 11 bases. The CDR3 loop reads CASSYPGSNEQFF. CDR3 sequence (DNA): TGTGCCAGCAGCTACCCCGGCAGCAATGAGCAGTTCTTC.

The chain recombines TRBV4-3 with TRBJ2-1; 7 nucleotides match TRBD1. CDR1 is LGHNA, CDR2 YSLEER, per germline. This CDR3 comprises 16 residues. J lost 5 bases, V lost 1 base, and 8 bases had no gene match. The CDR3 here is CASSQAIGTVNNEQFF. CDR3 coding DNA: TGCGCCAGCAGCCAAGCCATCGGGACAGTAAACAATGAGCAGTTCTTC.

The CDR3 loop is CASSEAGNHYEQYF. CDR3 nucleotides: TGTGCCAGCAGTGAAGCAGGGAACCACTACGAGCAGTACTTC. J is TRBJ2-7 and V is TRBV6-1; D gene ambiguous. Germline V CDR1 and CDR2: MNHNS, SASEGT. CDR3 size: 14 residues. V lost 0 bases and J 3 bases, leaving 9 bases between the germline ends.

The chain recombines TRBV11-3 with TRBJ2-1, with D possibly matching TRBD2 (6 bases). The germline CDR1 and CDR2 sequences are SGHNT and YENEEA. The V and J ends lost 4 bases and 0 bases respectively, with 16 bases between them. The CDR3 is 17 amino acids. Here the CDR3 DNA reads TGTGCCAGCAGCTCGAGAAGCGGGTGGAGCTCCTACAATGAGCAGTTCTTC. Translated: CASSSRSGWSSYNEQFF.

About this clone itself: The DNA is omitted, as the CDR3 cannot be located on it reliably, and the CDR3 follows TCRdb's listing. The chain is built from TRBV7-7 and TRBJ1-2. The CDR3 has 16 amino acids, counting both end residues. CDR1 SSHAT and CDR2 FNYEAQ come from the germline V gene (reference sequence). The CDR3 loop is CAPFGPGAKAEDGYTF.

The rearrangement links TRBV4-3 to TRBJ1-2, with TRBD1 identical over 9 bases. Per germline, CDR1 LGHNA and CDR2 YSLEER. This CDR3 is built from 16 residues. V gave up 4 bases and J gave up 4 bases; unmatched junction bases: 10. In nucleotides, the CDR3 is TGCGCCAGCAGCCTCGGGACAGGGCCCCTACGCTATGGCTACACCTTC. As protein: CASSLGTGPLRYGYTF.

This chain uses TRBV7-9 with TRBJ2-5; possible D gene TRBD2, 7 bases. V lost 6 bases and J lost 4, with 27 bases in between. Germline V gene sequence: CDR1 SEHNR, CDR2 FQNEAQ (reference sequence). The CDR3 spans 18 residues. The CDR3 loop reads CASRPRRAIWGGRETQYF. The DNA of the CDR3 is TGTGCCAGCAGACCCCGGCGCGCTATATGGGGGGGGCGAGAGACCCAGTACTTC.

This chain links TRBV6-5 with TRBJ2-6; D is possibly TRBD1 (5 bases). Germline CDR1 is MNHEY and CDR2 is SVGAGI. V dropped 6 bases and J dropped 0 bases, with 9 bases sitting between them. CDR3 size: 15 residues. CDR3 nucleotide sequence: TGTGCCAGCAGGATAGGGGACTCTGGGGCCAACGTCCTGACTTTC. Amino acids: CASRIGDSGANVLTF.

The V and J genes are TRBV19 and TRBJ1-5; D might be TRBD1 (6 bases). The germline V gene has CDR1 LNHDA and CDR2 SQIVND (reference sequence). V lost 10 bases to trimming and J lost 3 bases, with 13 bases between them. This CDR3 spans 13 amino acids. CDR3 region: CATRGFANQPQHF. In DNA, the CDR3 is TGTGCCACTAGGGGGTTCGCCAATCAGCCCCAGCATTTT.

This chain uses TRBV29-1 with TRBJ1-4; no clear D. CDR1 is SQVTM, CDR2 ANQGSEA, per germline. The CDR3 runs 13 residues. V lost 5 bases to trimming and J lost 0 bases, with 7 bases between them. The CDR3: CSVKPATNEKLFF. The CDR3 nucleotides read TGCAGCGTTAAGCCTGCAACTAATGAAAAACTGTTTTTT.

V is TRBV9 and J is TRBJ1-4; D might be TRBD1 (6 bases). The CDR3 is 15 amino acids. V was shortened by 0 bases and J by 8 bases, with 14 bases between the two germline ends. Germline assignment: CDR1 SGDLS and CDR2 YYNGEE. The CDR3 is CASSVEETGGEKLFF. In nucleotides, the CDR3 is TGTGCCAGCAGCGTAGAAGAGACAGGTGGAGAAAAACTGTTTTTT.

The gene calls are TRBV10-3 and TRBJ2-7, with 9 positions matching TRBD2. CDR3 size: 16 residues. Trimming took 2 bases from V and 0 from J; bases not matched to a gene: 5. Germline CDR1 is ENHRY and CDR2 is SYGVKD. CDR3 loop: CAISERSSGSSYEQYF. The CDR3 DNA follows: TGTGCCATCAGTGAGAGGAGTAGCGGGAGCTCCTACGAGCAGTACTTC.